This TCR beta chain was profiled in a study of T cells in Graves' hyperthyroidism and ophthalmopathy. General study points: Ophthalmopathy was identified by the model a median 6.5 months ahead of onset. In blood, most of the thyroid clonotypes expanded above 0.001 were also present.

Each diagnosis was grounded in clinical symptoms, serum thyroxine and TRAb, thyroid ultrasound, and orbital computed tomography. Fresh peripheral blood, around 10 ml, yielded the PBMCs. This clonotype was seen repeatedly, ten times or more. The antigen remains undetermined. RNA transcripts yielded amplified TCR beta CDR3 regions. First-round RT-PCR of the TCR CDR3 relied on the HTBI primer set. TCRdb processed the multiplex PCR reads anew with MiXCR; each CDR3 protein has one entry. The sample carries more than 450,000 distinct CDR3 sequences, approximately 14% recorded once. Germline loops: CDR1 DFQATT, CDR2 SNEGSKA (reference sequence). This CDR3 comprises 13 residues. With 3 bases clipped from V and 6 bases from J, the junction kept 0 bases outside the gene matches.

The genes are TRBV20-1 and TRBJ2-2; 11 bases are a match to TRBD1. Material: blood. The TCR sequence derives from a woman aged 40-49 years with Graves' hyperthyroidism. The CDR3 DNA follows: TGCAGTGCTAGGGACAGGGGGCCCGGGGAGCTGTTTTTT. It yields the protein CSARDRGPGELFF.